This T cell receptor beta chain emerged from a study of control samples from healthy donors and cancer patients. The repertoire was sequenced with immunoSEQ multiplex PCR; TCRdb's copy has only in-frame clones and lacks some. This sample has approximately 160,000 clones, with roughly 92% found just once. Sequencing was done on a sample of blood. The clonotype comes from a woman aged 30 to 39 in good health.

The DNA of the CDR3 is TGTGCCACCAGCAAAGGACAGGGTCCGTCCGAGCAGTACTTC. Translation: CATSKGQGPSEQYF. The chain recombines TRBV15 with TRBJ2-7, with 8 bases matching TRBD1. Per the germline V gene, CDR1 is LNHNV and CDR2 is YYDKDF (reference sequence). V shed 4 bases, J shed 6 bases, and the junction held 8 bases outside the gene matches. The CDR3 is 14 residues long.